Each of the 18 T cell receptor beta chains below was sequenced from the same sample in a study of beta chain features in type 1 diabetes. Reverse transcribing all isolated RNA meant expressed TCRB transcripts were sequenced. Libraries were prepared by immunoSEQ multiplex PCR; TCRdb keeps only in-frame clonotypes and omits some of them. Of about 170,000 clones in the sample, 7% to 9% were seen once. What these receptors recognize is not known. The study's findings and limits: Shorter TCRB CDR3s, moderately but significantly so, were found in Type 1 diabetes patients in all four CD4+ subsets.

Input material: central memory CD4+ T cells from blood. The receptor set was obtained from a man aged 18 to 30 with type 1 diabetes.

V is TRBV6-5 and J is TRBJ2-3; the D gene is possibly TRBD1 (5 bases). The CDR3 has 14 amino acids. The V gene's germline CDR1 is MNHEY and CDR2 SVGAGI. Trimming shortened V by 2 bases and J by 3 bases, and 9 bases separated the two germline ends. The CDR3 DNA sequence: TGTGCCAGCAGTTACGCAGGGAAGACAGATACGCAGTATTTT. Translation gives CASSYAGKTDTQYF.

The CDR3: CASSFIQGMYNEQFF. CDR3 sequence (DNA): TGTGCCAGCAGTTTTATCCAGGGAATGTACAATGAGCAGTTCTTC. The J gene is TRBJ2-1, the V gene TRBV28; D might be TRBD1 (5 bases). CDR3 length: 15 residues. Looked up from germline, CDR1 is MDHEN and CDR2 is SYDVKM. The V and J ends lost 3 bases and 4 bases respectively, with 13 bases between them. Variable domain in full (rest from reference TRBV28 and TRBJ2-1): DVKVTQSSRYLVKRTGEKVFLECVQDMDHENMFWYRQDPGLGLRLIYFSYDVKMKEKGDIPEGYSVSREKKERFSLILESASTNQTSMYLCASSFIQGMYNEQFFGPGTRLTVL.

The genes are TRBV15 and TRBJ2-7; 11 bases line up with TRBD1. J gave up 4 bases and V 5 bases, and 7 bases lay outside the gene matches. Germline assignment: CDR1 LNHNV and CDR2 YYDKDF (reference sequence). The CDR3 spans 15 residues. CDR3 region: CATSPRTGGIYEQYF. Here the CDR3 DNA reads TGTGCCACCAGCCCACGGACAGGGGGCATTTACGAGCAGTACTTC.

This clone has only a few counts. The J gene is TRBJ1-6, the V gene TRBV14, with TRBD1 matching 7 bases. After removal of 4 bases from V and 9 bases from J, the junction contained 3 bases not matched to a gene. This CDR3 region has 13 residues. Per the germline V gene, CDR1 is SGHDN and CDR2 is FVKESK. The CDR3 loop is CASSPRQGSPLHF. The CDR3 DNA reads as TGTGCCAGCAGCCCCAGACAGGGTTCACCCCTCCACTTT.

CDR3 DNA sequence: TGCGCCAGCAGCGTGTCAGGAACCCCCTCCTACGAGCAGTACTTC. Residues: CASSVSGTPSYEQYF. The J gene is TRBJ2-7, the V gene TRBV5-1; D unclear. V was trimmed by 4 bases and J by 0 bases, leaving 14 bases between them. The CDR3 is made up of 15 amino acids. The germline gives CDR1 SGHRS, CDR2 YFSETQ.

Details on this clone: At one end, the junction sequence differs from germline, possibly due to a read error. This chain uses TRBV4-3 with TRBJ2-7; no clear D gene. The CDR3 is 13 amino acids. Germline V gives CDR1 LGHNA, CDR2 YSLEER. The CDR3 DNA follows: TGCGCCAGCAGCCAAGATGTCGGTAGTAGCAGAGACTTC. Translating it yields CASSQDVGSSRDF.

This clone was counted between two and nine times. The rearrangement links TRBV7-2 to TRBJ2-5; tentative D call: TRBD1 (6 bases). The CDR3 consists of 14 residues. The V end lost 5 bases, the J end lost 0 bases, and 10 bases lay between the germline ends. Germline assignment: CDR1 SGHTA and CDR2 FQGNSA. The CDR3 DNA is TGTGCCAGCAGCAGGGACATAGACCAAGAGACCCAGTACTTC. Amino acids: CASSRDIDQETQYF.

The chain uses TRBV4-2 and TRBJ2-3, with D perhaps TRBD2 (7 bases). This CDR3 region has 15 residues. Trimming took off 3 bases at V and 5 bases at J, with 15 bases between the two ends. Germline V lookup: CDR1 LGHNA, CDR2 YNFKEQ. CDR3 in amino acids: CASSQGGGAQDTQYF. The DNA of the CDR3 is TGTGCCAGCAGCCAGGGTGGGGGGGCCCAAGATACGCAGTATTTT.

In its sample, this clone was seen a few times. This chain joins TRBV15 and TRBJ2-5; tentative D call: TRBD1 (5 bases). The CDR3 length is 13 residues. Germline V CDR1 and CDR2: LNHNV, YYDKDF (reference sequence). V was clipped by 0 bases and J by 3 bases, with 5 bases between them. CDR3 protein: CATSREGEETQYF. CDR3 nucleotides: TGTGCCACCAGCAGAGAAGGGGAAGAGACCCAGTACTTC.

This clone came up a few times. The chain carries TRBV19 and TRBJ2-1; weak D call: TRBD2 (5 bases). Germline-derived CDR1 and CDR2 are LNHDA and SQIVND (reference sequence). This CDR3 is 14 amino acids long. V dropped 2 bases and J dropped 5 bases, with 10 bases sitting between them. Here the CDR3 DNA reads TGTGCCAGTAGTATATTTATGCGGGACAATGAGCAGTTCTTC. It encodes CASSIFMRDNEQFF.

This clone was seen more than once but under ten times. This sequence joins TRBV18 and TRBJ2-5, with 8 bases identical to TRBD2. This CDR3 region has 14 residues. V shed 3 bases and J 2 bases; nucleotides not matched to a gene: 2. Germline-derived CDR1 and CDR2 are KGHSH and LQKENI. CDR3 protein: CASSPGGGQETQYF. CDR3 nucleotides: TGTGCCAGCTCACCTGGCGGGGGGCAAGAGACCCAGTACTTC.

The rearrangement uses TRBV9 and TRBJ2-7, with TRBD2 matching over 10 bases. The CDR3 runs 13 residues. CDR1 is SGDLS and CDR2 is YYNGEE in the germline V gene. V lost 2 bases and J lost 9; bases outside the gene matches: 5. The CDR3, as DNA: TGTGCCAGCAGCGTCTCTAGCGGGGGCGGGCAGTACTTC. It specifies CASSVSSGGGQYF.

V gene TRBV28 combines with J gene TRBJ1-2; TRBD1 agrees at 12 bases. The CDR3 runs to 15 residues. Germline trimming cut 7 bases from V and 4 bases from J; bases unmatched to any gene: 7. Germline V gives CDR1 MDHEN, CDR2 SYDVKM. This chain's CDR3 is CASKSGQGAVYGYTF. CDR3 in DNA: TGTGCCAGCAAGTCGGGACAGGGGGCAGTCTATGGCTACACCTTC.

This clone showed up just a few times. J is TRBJ2-1 and V is TRBV5-1, with 11 bases matching TRBD2. Germline CDR1 and CDR2: SGHRS and YFSETQ. J gave up 3 bases and V 4 bases, and 15 bases lay outside the gene matches. This CDR3 is built from 19 residues. The CDR3 DNA reads as TGCGCCAGCAGCGCCGAAGGTGTGACTAGCGGGGTTCACTACAATGAGCAGTTCTTC. It translates to CASSAEGVTSGVHYNEQFF.

This clone occurred many times. V is TRBV11-2 and J is TRBJ2-7; 9 bases align to TRBD2. Germline CDR1 SGHAT, CDR2 FQNNGV. The CDR3 is 15 amino acids. V lost 2 bases and J lost 4; bases outside the gene matches: 6. This CDR3 is CASSLIAGAQYEQYF. DNA of the CDR3: TGTGCCAGCAGCTTAATAGCGGGAGCGCAATACGAGCAGTACTTC.

Note on this clone: One end of the junction varies from germline; a read error may be responsible. This chain uses TRBV2 with TRBJ1-5; 7 bases line up with TRBD1. CDR1 SNHLY and CDR2 FYNNEI come from the germline V gene. The length of the CDR3 is 15 residues. The CDR3: CASREDRVSNQPQHF. As DNA, the CDR3 is TGTGCCAGCAGGGAAGACAGGGTTAGCAATCAGCCCCAGCATTTT.

This rearrangement joins TRBV5-1 to TRBJ2-1; 7 bases line up with TRBD2. CDR3 length: 13 amino acids. Trimming cost V 3 bases and J 9 bases; bases outside gene matches: 6. Germline V gene sequence: CDR1 SGHRS, CDR2 YFSETQ. The CDR3 here is CASSSRLAGEQFF. The CDR3 DNA sequence: TGCGCCAGCAGCTCTCGACTAGCCGGTGAGCAGTTCTTC.

The rearrangement joins TRBV5-6 to TRBJ2-4; 12 nucleotides match TRBD1. The CDR3 runs to 17 residues. CDR1 is SGHDT and CDR2 is YYEEEE in the germline V gene. The ends lost 4 bases at V and 1 base at J; junction bases unmatched: 6. As DNA, the CDR3 is TGTGCCAGCAGCCAATGGGGACAGGGGGCTGCCAAAAACATTCAGTACTTC. This sequence encodes CASSQWGQGAAKNIQYF.